A single sample is the source of the 18 T cell receptor beta chains below, sequenced in a study of T-cell memory formation after mild COVID-19. TCRdb independently ran MiXCR on the 5' RACE reads; one entry per CDR3 protein. Among some 320,000 distinct CDR3 sequences, about 15% were seen once, and the ten largest hold around 24%. Material for sequencing was PBMCs or a T cell subset sorted from them (not recorded which). These receptors all stem from a man aged 18-30 years who had mild COVID-19 (a few samples of this study predate the infection). Cell type and time point are not known.

This clonotype has at least ten counts. CDR3 loop: CASSQITGTSGGGGELFF. DNA of the CDR3: TGCGCCAGCAGCCAAATTACTGGGACTAGCGGCGGTGGCGGGGAGCTGTTTTTT. The chain is built from TRBV4-3 and TRBJ2-2; 11 bases match TRBD2. The junction had 12 bases not matched to a gene; V was cut back by 2 bases and J by 7 bases. This CDR3 spans 18 amino acids. The V gene's germline CDR1 is LGHNA and CDR2 YSLEER.

V gene TRBV5-1 combines with J gene TRBJ2-3; D ambiguous. The ends were cut back, 0 bases at V and 2 bases at J, with 13 bases in the middle. This CDR3 is 16 amino acids long. Germline-derived CDR1 and CDR2 are SGHRS and YFSETQ. The CDR3 region is CASSLALQHDTDTQYF. DNA for the CDR3: TGCGCCAGCAGCTTGGCCTTACAGCATGACACAGATACGCAGTATTTT.

The rearrangement uses TRBV7-6 and TRBJ2-1, with 7 bases fitting TRBD1. Germline CDR1 is SGHVS and CDR2 is FNYEAQ. This CDR3 has 14 amino acids. J gave up 7 bases and V 4 bases, and 7 bases lay outside the gene matches. In DNA form, the CDR3 reads TGTGCCAGCAGCTCCATCTACAGGGGAAATGAGCAGTTCTTC. It is translated as CASSSIYRGNEQFF.

This rearrangement joins TRBV27 to TRBJ2-7, with D perhaps TRBD1 (8 bases). Trimming stripped 8 bases from V and 6 bases from J, with 17 bases between. This CDR3 has 13 residues. CDR1 is MNHEY, CDR2 SMNVEV, per germline (reference sequence). The CDR3 bases are TGTGCCAGCGGACAGGGAGGGACCTCCGAGCAGTACTTC. Encoded protein: CASGQGGTSEQYF.

The V call is TRBV28, the J call TRBJ2-2, with a weak D call TRBD2 (5 bases). The V end was cut by 8 bases, the J end by 6 bases, with 19 bases between. In germline, CDR1 is MDHEN, CDR2 SYDVKM. CDR3 length equals 15 residues. CDR3 bases: TGTGCCAGCGATCCTGGGAGCGGCCCTGCCGGGGAGCTGTTTTTT. Residues: CASDPGSGPAGELFF.

V is TRBV5-1 and J is TRBJ2-3; the D gene is possibly TRBD1 (5 bases). The CDR3 is 15 amino acids. CDR1 is SGHRS and CDR2 is YFSETQ in the germline V gene. V was shortened by 3 bases and J by 0 bases, with 11 bases between the two germline ends. This CDR3 reads CASSSLTGSTDTQYF. The CDR3 nucleotides read TGCGCCAGCAGCTCTCTCACAGGTAGCACAGATACGCAGTATTTT.

The rearrangement joins TRBV2 to TRBJ2-1; TRBD1 matches 9 bases. The CDR3 spans 15 residues. The V gene end was trimmed by 7 bases and the J gene end by 2 bases; junction bases not matched to a gene: 6. CDR1 SNHLY and CDR2 FYNNEI come from the germline V gene. The CDR3 nucleotides read TGTGCCAGCATAACGGGACAGGGCCCCTACAATGAGCAGTTCTTC. Translating it yields CASITGQGPYNEQFF. The full variable domain, completed using reference TRBV2 and TRBJ2-1, is EPEVTQTPSHQVTQMGQEVILRCVPISNHLYFYWYRQILGQKVEFLVSFYNNEISEKSEIFDDQFSVERPDGSNFTLKIRSTKLEDSAMYFCASITGQGPYNEQFFGPGTRLTVL.

This chain connects TRBV5-1 to TRBJ2-2; D is unclear. The length of the CDR3 is 15 residues. V dropped 1 base and J dropped 4 bases, with 11 bases sitting between them. The germline CDR1 and CDR2 sequences are SGHRS and YFSETQ. The chain's CDR3 is CASSLKPSGTGELFF. Written as DNA, the CDR3 is TGCGCCAGCAGCTTGAAACCCTCGGGCACCGGGGAGCTGTTTTTT.

The rearrangement joins TRBV4-1 to TRBJ1-2; D remains unclear. The CDR3 totals 15 residues. The V gene's germline CDR1 is MGHRA and CDR2 YSYEKL. The germline V and J ends were trimmed by 0 bases and 5 bases, with 13 bases remaining between them. In DNA, the CDR3 is TGCGCCAGCAGCCAAGATTACGGGCAGTTATATGGCTACACCTTC. This encodes CASSQDYGQLYGYTF.

This clonotype was seen a few times. The CDR3 bases are TGCAGTGCTAGAGAGGGGGCGACTGAAGCTTTCTTT. It is translated as CSAREGATEAFF. The chain recombines TRBV20-1 with TRBJ1-1, with D possibly being TRBD1 (6 bases). This CDR3 comprises 12 residues. The V gene's germline CDR1 is DFQATT and CDR2 SNEGSKA (reference sequence). V lost 0 bases and J lost 5, with 7 bases in between.

The V call is TRBV6-5, the J call TRBJ2-7; 8 bases match TRBD1. Germline lookup yields CDR1 MNHEY and CDR2 SVGAGI. The CDR3 covers 14 residues. J gave up 3 bases and V 5 bases, and 6 bases lay outside the gene matches. CDR3 in amino acids: CASSPLGQGYEQYF. Written as DNA, the CDR3 is TGTGCCAGCAGTCCACTCGGACAGGGCTACGAGCAGTACTTC.

The gene calls are TRBV30 and TRBJ1-2, with a possible D match to TRBD1 (6 bases). The CDR3 runs 17 residues. The V end was cut by 3 bases, the J end by 1 base, with 21 bases between. Per the germline V gene, CDR1 is GTSNPN and CDR2 is SVGIG (reference sequence). CDR3 amino acids: CAWRDAWGAFNNYGYTF. The CDR3 DNA sequence: TGTGCCTGGAGGGATGCATGGGGGGCTTTCAATAACTATGGCTACACCTTC.

The count of this clonotype is one. The V gene is TRBV20-1, the J gene TRBJ1-2; the match to TRBD1 covers 9 bases. Germline CDR1 is DFQATT and CDR2 is SNEGSKA (reference sequence). This CDR3 is 12 amino acids long. V dropped 5 bases and J dropped 8; count of bases not matched to a gene: 6. The CDR3 coding sequence is TGCAGTGCTTCCAGACAGGGGGACGGCTACACCTTC. It codes for CSASRQGDGYTF.

V usage is TRBV4-3 and J usage is TRBJ2-3; 9 bases map to TRBD1. The CDR3 extends over 14 amino acids. Unmatched junction bases numbered 2, after V lost 3 bases and J lost 4 bases. Germline V gene sequence: CDR1 LGHNA, CDR2 YSLEER. The CDR3 loop reads CASSQTGGADTQYF. The CDR3 DNA reads TGCGCCAGCAGCCAGACAGGGGGAGCAGATACGCAGTATTTT.

The chain couples TRBV6-1 to TRBJ1-1, with D perhaps matching TRBD1 (5 bases). Trimming stripped 3 bases from V and 2 bases from J, with 13 bases between. The CDR3 runs to 15 residues. Germline V gene lookup returns CDR1 MNHNS and CDR2 SASEGT. The DNA of the CDR3 is TGTGCCAGCAGTGAGGGACCGTTTGTCAACACTGAAGCTTTCTTT. It encodes CASSEGPFVNTEAFF.

This clonotype occurred a few times. The V and J genes are TRBV5-6 and TRBJ2-2, with D possibly matching TRBD1 (5 bases). This CDR3 has 15 residues. Trimming removed 4 bases from V and 7 bases from J, with 17 bases in between. The V gene's germline CDR1 is SGHDT and CDR2 YYEEEE. The CDR3 nucleotides are TGTGCCAGCAGCCGGAGTCCACAGGCAAACGGGGAGCTGTTTTTT. It translates to CASSRSPQANGELFF.

In regard to this clonotype: Just one base apart from a much larger clone, this may be a read error. The chain couples TRBV3-1 to TRBJ2-2; the D is unclear. Germline CDR1 reads LGHDT; CDR2 reads YNNKEL (reference sequence). The CDR3 has 13 amino acids. V was cut by 2 bases and J by 6 bases, with 7 bases left in between. The CDR3 here is CASSQTGAGELFF. The CDR3 DNA reads TGTGCCAGCAGCCAAACGGGCGCCGGGGAGCTGTTTTTT.

This clonotype was detected only a few times. The V call is TRBV6-2 or TRBV6-3, the J call TRBJ2-5; 10 nucleotides align to TRBD1. CDR3 length: 15 residues. The germline V gene encodes CDR1 MNHEY and CDR2 SVGEGT. J gave up 5 bases and V 6 bases, and 9 bases lay outside the gene matches. The chain's CDR3 is CASSRGDRGGETQYF. For the CDR3, the DNA is TGTGCCAGCAGCAGAGGGGACAGGGGAGGGGAGACCCAGTACTTC.